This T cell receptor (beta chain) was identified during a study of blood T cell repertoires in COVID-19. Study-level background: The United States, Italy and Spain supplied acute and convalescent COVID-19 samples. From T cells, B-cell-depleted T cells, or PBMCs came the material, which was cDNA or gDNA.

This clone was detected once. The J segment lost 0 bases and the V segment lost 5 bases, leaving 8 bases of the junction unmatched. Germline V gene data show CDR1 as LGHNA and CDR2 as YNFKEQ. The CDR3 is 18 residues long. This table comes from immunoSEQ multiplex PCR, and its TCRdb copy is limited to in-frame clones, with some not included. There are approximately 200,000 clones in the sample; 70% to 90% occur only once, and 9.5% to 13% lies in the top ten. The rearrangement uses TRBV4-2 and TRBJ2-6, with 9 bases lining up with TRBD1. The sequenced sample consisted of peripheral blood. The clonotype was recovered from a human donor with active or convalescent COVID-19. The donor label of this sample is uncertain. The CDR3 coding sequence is TGTGCCAGCAGCACCCGACAGGGGGGTTCCTCTGGGGCCAACGTCCTGACTTTC. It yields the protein CASSTRQGGSSGANVLTF.